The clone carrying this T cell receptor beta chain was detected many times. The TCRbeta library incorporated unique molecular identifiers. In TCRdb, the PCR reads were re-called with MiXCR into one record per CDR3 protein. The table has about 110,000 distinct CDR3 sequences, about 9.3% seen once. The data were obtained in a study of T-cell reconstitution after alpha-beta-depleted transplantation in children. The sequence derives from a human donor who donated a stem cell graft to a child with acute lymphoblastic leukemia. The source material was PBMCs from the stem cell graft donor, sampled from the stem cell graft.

Here the CDR3 DNA reads TGTGCCAGCAGCTATTTCCACAATGAGCAGTTCTTC. Translating gives CASSYFHNEQFF. This chain connects TRBV7-2 to TRBJ2-1; D unresolved. CDR1 SGHTA and CDR2 FQGNSA come from the germline V gene. The CDR3 is 12 amino acids. Trimming left V 4 bases short and J 5 bases short, with 6 bases between.